This T cell receptor beta chain was found in a study of CD8 T cells in ankylosing spondylitis. Study results and caveats: Disease-linked clones reportedly concentrated significantly in matched ankylosing spondylitis synovial fluid. The study identified a TCR beta motif of roughly eight highly homologous variants that appeared characteristic of ankylosing spondylitis blood. Certain motif variants had earlier been reported in reactive arthritis synovial fluid and blood.

This clonotype showed up many times. As yet, its antigen is unknown. One entry per CDR3 protein results from TCRdb running MiXCR on the 5' RACE reads. The sample comprises 150,000 or so distinct CDR3 sequences, approximately 10% of which are singletons, and 25% to 35% rests with the top ten. The V end lost 7 bases, the J end lost 1 base, and 11 bases lay between the germline ends. This CDR3 is built from 14 residues. The material sequenced was blood, either unsorted or a sorted T cell fraction (not recorded which). V usage is TRBV12-3 or TRBV12-4 and J usage is TRBJ1-3; perhaps TRBD1 as D (5 bases). This TCR came from a male donor with ankylosing spondylitis or in good health (not recorded which). The CDR3, as DNA: TGTGCCAGCACCTCTGCAGGGTCTGGAAACACCATATATTTT. Translating gives CASTSAGSGNTIYF.